This T cell receptor (beta chain) was identified in a study of blood T cell repertoires in COVID-19 (dated by TCRdb to about 2020). Regarding the study in general: Samples from collaborators originated in the United States, Italy and Spain and spanned both the acute and convalescent phases of COVID-19. The material from the prospective study consisted of cDNA or gDNA derived from T cells, B-cell-depleted T cells, or PBMCs. Subjects who had been exposed to COVID-19, were actively infected with it, or had recovered from it provided the deeply sampled blood TCRbeta repertoires that made up the dataset. A freely available public database, intended as a resource for researchers studying the immune response to SARS-CoV-2, is where the repertoires were released. Samples were obtained from the ongoing ImmuneRACE study (first 160 participants) and from 1,200 or so subjects provided by 6 global collaborators. Sample metadata almost always included a de-identified subject ID, COVID-19 status, age in years and sex. Where available, HLA class I and class II types were obtained from metadata supplied by the sample provider rather than from assay-based typing.

About this clone itself: The antigen it binds to is not known. Base qualities are missing; no much larger clone stands one base away.

TCRbeta CDR3 regions were amplified from genomic DNA using the immunoSEQ Assay, a bias-controlled multiplex PCR. The paper's data handling went like this. Within the assay, amplification of reference gene primers was used to estimate how many nucleated cells each sample contained. Sequence reads were collapsed and filtered to measure the absolute abundance of every unique TCRbeta CDR3 rearrangement. Productive Simpson clonality was computed per sample as the square root of Simpson's diversity index over productive rearrangements. TCRdb obtained this table from immuneACCESS and retained in-frame rearrangements with V and J assigned. These tables miss some clones; where compared with another copy, unresolved V genes account for less than half of the shortfall, and the remainder is unexplained. D and trimming come from the DNA, and the V and J calls and clone size come from that table. The sample table records about 670,000 clones; about 87% of these occur just once. The ten largest clones add up to under 0.3% of the sample.

The CDR3, from cysteine to phenylalanine, totals 19 residues. CDR3 DNA is the only sequence kept; it has 57 bases, read in frame from the first base. The germline V gene encodes CDR1 GTSNPN and CDR2 SVGIG (reference sequence). Trimming accounts for 2 bases at V and 3 bases at J, while the number of junction bases matched to no gene is 17. Summary of the overall study and its limitations: The amount of clinical and demographic metadata varied by source and participant and was provided uncurated.

Whole blood was collected in K2EDTA tubes by collaborating institutions according to the institutions' own protocols. For TCRbeta analysis, collaborator samples were shipped as frozen whole blood, as isolated PBMCs, or as DNA extracted from either sample type. The clonotype comes from a woman between 18 and 30 years old with acute or convalescent COVID-19. The sample consisted of peripheral blood. This sequence uses TRBV30 and TRBJ2-1, with 9 bases aligning to TRBD2. The CDR3 protein: CAWSYHRLAVILNYNEQFF. The nucleotide sequence is given as TGTGCCTGGAGTTATCACCGACTAGCGGTTATCTTGAACTACAATGAGCAGTTCTTC.